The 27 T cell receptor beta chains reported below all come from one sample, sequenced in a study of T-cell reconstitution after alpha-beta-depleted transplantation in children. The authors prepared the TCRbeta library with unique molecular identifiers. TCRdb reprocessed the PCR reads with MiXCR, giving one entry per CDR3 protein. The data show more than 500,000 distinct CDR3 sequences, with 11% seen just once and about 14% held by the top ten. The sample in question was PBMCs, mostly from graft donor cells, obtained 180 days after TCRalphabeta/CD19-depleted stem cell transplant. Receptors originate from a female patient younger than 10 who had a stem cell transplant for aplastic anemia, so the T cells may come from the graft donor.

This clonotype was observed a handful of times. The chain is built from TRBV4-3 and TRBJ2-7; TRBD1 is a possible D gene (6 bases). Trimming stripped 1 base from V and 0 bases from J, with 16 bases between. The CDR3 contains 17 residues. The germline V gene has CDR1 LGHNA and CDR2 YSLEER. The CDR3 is CASSQAWRQASSYEQYF. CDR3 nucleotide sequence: TGCGCCAGCAGCCAAGCCTGGAGACAGGCCAGCTCCTACGAGCAGTACTTC.

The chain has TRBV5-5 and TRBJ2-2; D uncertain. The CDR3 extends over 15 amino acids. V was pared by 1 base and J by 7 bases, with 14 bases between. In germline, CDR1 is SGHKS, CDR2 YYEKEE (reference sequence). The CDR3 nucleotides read TGTGCCAGCAGCTTGAACACTCCCATAGGCGGGGAGCTGTTTTTT. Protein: CASSLNTPIGGELFF.

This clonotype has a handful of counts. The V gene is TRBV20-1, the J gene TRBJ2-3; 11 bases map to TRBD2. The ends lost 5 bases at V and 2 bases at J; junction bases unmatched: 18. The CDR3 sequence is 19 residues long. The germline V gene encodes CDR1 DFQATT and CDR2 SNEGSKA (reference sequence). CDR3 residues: CSAPPGGARLAGTTDTQYF. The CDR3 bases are TGCAGTGCTCCCCCAGGGGGCGCGAGACTAGCGGGGACCACAGATACGCAGTATTTT.

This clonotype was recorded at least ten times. The CDR3 spells CASRATANYGYTF. For the CDR3, the DNA is TGTGCCAGCAGGGCGACGGCTAACTATGGCTACACCTTC. This chain links TRBV6-2 or TRBV6-3 with TRBJ1-2; D gene unclear. The CDR3 is made up of 13 amino acids. Germline CDR1 and CDR2: MNHEY and SVGEGT. Between the trimmed V and J ends, which lost 6 bases and 0 bases, there was a span of 8 bases.

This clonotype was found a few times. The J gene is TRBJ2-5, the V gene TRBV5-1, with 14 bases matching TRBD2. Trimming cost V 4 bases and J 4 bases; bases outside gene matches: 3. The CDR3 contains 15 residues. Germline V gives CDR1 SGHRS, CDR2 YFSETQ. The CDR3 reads CASSQGTSGGETQYF. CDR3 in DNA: TGCGCCAGCAGCCAGGGGACTAGCGGGGGAGAGACCCAGTACTTC.

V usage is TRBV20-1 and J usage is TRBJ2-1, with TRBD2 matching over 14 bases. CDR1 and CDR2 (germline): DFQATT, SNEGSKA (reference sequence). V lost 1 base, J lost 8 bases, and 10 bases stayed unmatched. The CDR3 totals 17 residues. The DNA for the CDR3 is TGCAGTGCTAGAGCCCGACTAGCGGGAGGGCCTCCCCATGAGCAGTTCTTC. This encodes CSARARLAGGPPHEQFF.

DNA of the CDR3: TGTGCCAGCACCTCAGGGACGGATGGCTACACCTTC. It codes for CASTSGTDGYTF. The chain joins TRBV12-3 or TRBV12-4 to TRBJ1-2, with a tentative D call TRBD1 (5 bases). The CDR3 contains 12 residues. The V end lost 7 bases, the J end lost 6 bases, and 12 bases lay between the germline ends.

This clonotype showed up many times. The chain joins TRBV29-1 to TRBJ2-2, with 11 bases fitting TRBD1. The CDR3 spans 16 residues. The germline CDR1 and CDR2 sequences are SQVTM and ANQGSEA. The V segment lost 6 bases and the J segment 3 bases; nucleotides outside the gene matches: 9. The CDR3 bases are TGCAGCGTCACGGGACAGGGGGAAGGGGACACCGGGGAGCTGTTTTTT. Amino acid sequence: CSVTGQGEGDTGELFF.

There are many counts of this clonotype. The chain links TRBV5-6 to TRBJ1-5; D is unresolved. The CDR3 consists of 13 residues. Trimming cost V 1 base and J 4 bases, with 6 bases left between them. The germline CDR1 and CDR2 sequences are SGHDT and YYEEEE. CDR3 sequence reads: CASSLTRNQPQHF. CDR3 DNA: TGTGCCAGCAGCTTGACGAGAAATCAGCCCCAGCATTTT.

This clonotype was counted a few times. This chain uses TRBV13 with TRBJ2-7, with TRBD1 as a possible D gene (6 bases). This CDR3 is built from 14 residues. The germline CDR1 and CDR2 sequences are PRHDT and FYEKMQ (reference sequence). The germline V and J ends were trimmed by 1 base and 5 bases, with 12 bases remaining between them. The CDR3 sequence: CASSLVGGRNEQYF. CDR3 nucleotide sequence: TGTGCCAGCAGCTTAGTAGGGGGAAGAAACGAGCAGTACTTC.

The CDR3 coding sequence is TGTGCCAGCTCCACCCCACGGGGGACCTATTACACTGAAGCTTTCTTT. Residues: CASSTPRGTYYTEAFF. This chain links TRBV18 with TRBJ1-1; TRBD1 might be the D (5 bases). CDR1 and CDR2 from the germline V gene are KGHSH and LQKENI. V shed 6 bases and J shed 3 bases, with 20 bases lying between them. CDR3 length: 16 residues.

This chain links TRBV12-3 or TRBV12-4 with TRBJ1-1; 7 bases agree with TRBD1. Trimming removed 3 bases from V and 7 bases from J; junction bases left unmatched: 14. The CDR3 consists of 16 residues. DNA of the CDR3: TGTGCCAGCAGTTTCCCTCAAAGGGAGGGGGCATTTGAAGCTTTCTTT. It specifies CASSFPQREGAFEAFF.

CDR3 in DNA: TGTGCCACCAGTGAGGCTCCGGGACAGGGAGTAACTGGGGCCAACGTCCTGACTTTC. Translating it yields CATSEAPGQGVTGANVLTF. The chain has TRBV24-1 and TRBJ2-6; 9 bases fit TRBD1. Per germline, CDR1 KGHDR and CDR2 SFDVKD. V lost 4 bases to trimming and J lost 2 bases; unmatched junction nucleotides: 11. The CDR3 runs to 19 residues.

The CDR3 here is CASSYHLTSGEQFF. The CDR3 bases are TGTGCCAGCAGTTACCATTTGACGAGTGGCGAGCAGTTCTTC. The V gene is TRBV6-5, the J gene TRBJ2-1; no clear D. This CDR3 comprises 14 residues. V was trimmed by 2 bases and J by 10 bases, leaving 15 bases between them. Germline V CDR1 and CDR2: MNHEY, SVGAGI.

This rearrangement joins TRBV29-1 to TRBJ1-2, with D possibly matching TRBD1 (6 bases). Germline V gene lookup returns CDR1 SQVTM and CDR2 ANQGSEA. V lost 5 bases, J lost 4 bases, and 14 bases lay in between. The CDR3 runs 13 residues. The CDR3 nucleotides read TGCAGCGTTCACCGGGACATCGGCTATGGCTACACCTTC. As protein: CSVHRDIGYGYTF.

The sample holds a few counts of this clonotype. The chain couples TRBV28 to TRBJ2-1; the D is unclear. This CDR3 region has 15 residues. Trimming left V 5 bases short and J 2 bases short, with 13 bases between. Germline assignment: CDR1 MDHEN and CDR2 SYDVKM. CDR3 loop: CASSLPAYTYNEQFF. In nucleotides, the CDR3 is TGTGCCAGCAGTCTACCAGCGTACACCTACAATGAGCAGTTCTTC.

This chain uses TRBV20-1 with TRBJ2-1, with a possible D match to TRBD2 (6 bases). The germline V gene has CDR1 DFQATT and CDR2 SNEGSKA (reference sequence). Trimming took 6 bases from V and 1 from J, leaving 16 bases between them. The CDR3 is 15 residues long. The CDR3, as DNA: TGCAGTGCAGCCTCTAGCGAGGGATCCTACAATGAGCAGTTCTTC. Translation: CSAASSEGSYNEQFF.

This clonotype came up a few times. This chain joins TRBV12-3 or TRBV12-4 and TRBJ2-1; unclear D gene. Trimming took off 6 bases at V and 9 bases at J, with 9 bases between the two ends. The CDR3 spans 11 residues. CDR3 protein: CASSSLFEQFF. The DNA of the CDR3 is TGTGCCAGCAGCTCCCTCTTTGAGCAGTTCTTC.

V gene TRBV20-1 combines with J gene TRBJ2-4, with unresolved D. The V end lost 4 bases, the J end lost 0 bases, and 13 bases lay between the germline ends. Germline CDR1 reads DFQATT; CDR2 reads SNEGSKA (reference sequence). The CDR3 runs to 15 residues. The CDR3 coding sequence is TGCAGTGCTACGGGCAGCTCCCTAGCCAAAAACATTCAGTACTTC. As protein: CSATGSSLAKNIQYF.

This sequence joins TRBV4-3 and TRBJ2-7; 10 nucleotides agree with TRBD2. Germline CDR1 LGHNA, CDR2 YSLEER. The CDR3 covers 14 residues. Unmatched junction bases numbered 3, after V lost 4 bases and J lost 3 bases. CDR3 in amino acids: CASSPPSGSYEQYF. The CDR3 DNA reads TGCGCCAGCAGCCCCCCTAGCGGGAGCTACGAGCAGTACTTC.

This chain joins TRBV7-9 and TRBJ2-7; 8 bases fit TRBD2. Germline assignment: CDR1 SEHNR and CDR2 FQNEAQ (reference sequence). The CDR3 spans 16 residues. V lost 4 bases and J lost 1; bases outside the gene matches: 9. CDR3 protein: CASSYWGSGSSYEQYF. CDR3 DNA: TGTGCCAGCAGCTACTGGGGGAGCGGGAGTTCCTACGAGCAGTACTTC.

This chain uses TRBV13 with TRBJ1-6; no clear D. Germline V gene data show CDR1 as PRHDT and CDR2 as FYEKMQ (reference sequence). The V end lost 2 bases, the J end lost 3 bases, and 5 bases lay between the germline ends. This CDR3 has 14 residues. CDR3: CASSLRDYNSPLHF. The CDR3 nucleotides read TGTGCCAGCAGCTTAAGGGACTATAATTCACCCCTCCACTTT.

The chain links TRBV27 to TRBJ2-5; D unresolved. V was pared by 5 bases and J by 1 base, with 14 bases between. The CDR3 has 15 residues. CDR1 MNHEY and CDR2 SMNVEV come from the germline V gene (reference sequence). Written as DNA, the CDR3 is TGTGCCAGCAGTACCGTCTCAGAAACCCAAGAGACCCAGTACTTC. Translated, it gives CASSTVSETQETQYF.

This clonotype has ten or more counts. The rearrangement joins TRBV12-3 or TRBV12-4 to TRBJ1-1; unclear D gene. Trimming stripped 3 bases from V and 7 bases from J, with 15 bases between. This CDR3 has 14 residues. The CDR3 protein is CASSFNAGEGEAFF. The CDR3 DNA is TGTGCCAGCAGTTTCAATGCTGGCGAGGGTGAAGCTTTCTTT.

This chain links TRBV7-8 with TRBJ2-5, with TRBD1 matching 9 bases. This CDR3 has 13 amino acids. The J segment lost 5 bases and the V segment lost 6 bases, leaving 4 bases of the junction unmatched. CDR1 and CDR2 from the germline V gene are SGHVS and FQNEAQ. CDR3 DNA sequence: TGTGCCAGCAGGCGGACAGGGGTGGAGACCCAGTACTTC. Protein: CASRRTGVETQYF.

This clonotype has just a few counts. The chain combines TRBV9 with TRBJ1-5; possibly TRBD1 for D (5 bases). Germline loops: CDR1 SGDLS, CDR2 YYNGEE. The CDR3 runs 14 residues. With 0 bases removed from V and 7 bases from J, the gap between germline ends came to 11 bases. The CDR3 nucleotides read TGTGCCAGCAGCGTAGAGGCAGGGTACCAGCCCCAGCATTTT. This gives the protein CASSVEAGYQPQHF. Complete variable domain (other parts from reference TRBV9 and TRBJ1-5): DSGVTQTPKHLITATGQRVTLRCSPRSGDLSVYWYQQSLDQGLQFLIQYYNGEERAKGNILERFSAQQFPDLHSELNLSSLELGDSALYFCASSVEAGYQPQHFGDGTRLSIL.

The CDR3 loop reads CASNEFPDGYEQYV. The DNA of the CDR3 is TGTGCCAGCAATGAATTCCCCGACGGTTACGAGCAGTACGTC. The chain has TRBV11-2 and TRBJ2-7; no firm D call. Germline CDR1 SGHAT, CDR2 FQNNGV. The CDR3 consists of 14 residues. V lost 7 bases, J lost 4 bases, and 17 bases lay in between.